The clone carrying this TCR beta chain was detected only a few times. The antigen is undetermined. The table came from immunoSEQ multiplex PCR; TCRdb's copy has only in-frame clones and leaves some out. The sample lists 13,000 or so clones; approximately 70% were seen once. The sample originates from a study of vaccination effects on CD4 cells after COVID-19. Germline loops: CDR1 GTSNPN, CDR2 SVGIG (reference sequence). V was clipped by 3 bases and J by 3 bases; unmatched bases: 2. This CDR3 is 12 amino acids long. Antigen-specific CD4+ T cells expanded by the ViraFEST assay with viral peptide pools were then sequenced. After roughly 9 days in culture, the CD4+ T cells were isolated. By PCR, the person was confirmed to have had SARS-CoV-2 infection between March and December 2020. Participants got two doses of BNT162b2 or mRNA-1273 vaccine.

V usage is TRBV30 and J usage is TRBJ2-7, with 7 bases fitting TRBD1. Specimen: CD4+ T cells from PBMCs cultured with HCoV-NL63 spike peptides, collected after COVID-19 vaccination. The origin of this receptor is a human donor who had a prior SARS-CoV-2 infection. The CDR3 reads CAWSGDSYEQYF. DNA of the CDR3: TGTGCCTGGAGCGGGGACAGCTACGAGCAGTACTTC.